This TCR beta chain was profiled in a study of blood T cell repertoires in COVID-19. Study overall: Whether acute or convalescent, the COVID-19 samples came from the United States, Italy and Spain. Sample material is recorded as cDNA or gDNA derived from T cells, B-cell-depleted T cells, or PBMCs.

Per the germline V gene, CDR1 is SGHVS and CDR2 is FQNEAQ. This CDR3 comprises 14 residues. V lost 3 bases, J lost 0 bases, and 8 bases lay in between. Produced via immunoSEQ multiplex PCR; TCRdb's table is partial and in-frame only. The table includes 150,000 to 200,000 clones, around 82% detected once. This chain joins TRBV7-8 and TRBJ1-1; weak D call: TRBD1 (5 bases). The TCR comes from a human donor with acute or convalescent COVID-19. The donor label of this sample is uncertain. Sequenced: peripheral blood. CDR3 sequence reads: CASSFGGMNTEAFF. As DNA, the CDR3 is TGTGCCAGCAGCTTTGGGGGGATGAACACTGAAGCTTTCTTT.